One T cell receptor (beta chain) is described in this entry. The antigen remains undetermined. This sample stems from a study of OX40 agonist ivuxolimab in advanced cancers. Across the whole study: Eligibility rules accepted prior anti-PD-1, anti-PD-L1 or anti-CTLA-4 therapy, and around 43% had some.

Study results and limitations: At 0.1-3.0 mg/kg, partial responders had clonal expansion among the lowest observed. At 0.1 to 3.0 mg/kg and by week 6, CD4+ and CD8+ T cells in the blood had expanded clonally. In CD8+ T cells, expanded clones were on average more numerous than in CD4+.

Clones were read by immunoSEQ multiplex PCR, and TCRdb kept only the in-frame ones, dropping some. The sample has tens of thousands of clones, under 95% seen once; the top ten hold about 5%. V dropped 5 bases and J dropped 0 bases, with 14 bases sitting between them. The CDR3 is 15 amino acids. Germline V gives CDR1 MNHNS, CDR2 SASEGT. The TCR comes from an adult with an advanced solid tumor such as melanoma, head and neck, liver or kidney cancer. Here the sequenced sample was CD4+ or CD8+ T cells sorted from blood, taken in a trial of the OX40 agonist ivuxolimab. The chain joins TRBV6-1 to TRBJ2-7; D tentatively reads TRBD1 or TRBD2 (5 bases each). In nucleotides, the CDR3 is TGTGCCAGCAGTAGGGACGGGATCAGCTCCTACGAGCAGTACTTC. Translation gives CASSRDGISSYEQYF.